The clone carrying this TCR beta chain was detected ten times or more. Its specificity is unknown. These data come from a study of T-cell reconstitution after alpha-beta-depleted transplantation in children. Study findings and constraints: Where alpha-beta T cells came from about two months after transplant was reportedly several hundred expanded graft clones.

For TCRbeta, the library was prepared with unique molecular identifiers. Via MiXCR, TCRdb re-called the PCR reads, giving one row per CDR3 protein. This sample has 490,000 or so distinct CDR3 sequences, with 8% to 11% found just once. Germline V gives CDR1 LGHNA, CDR2 YSLEER. The V gene end was trimmed by 4 bases and the J gene end by 5 bases; junction bases not matched to a gene: 3. CDR3 length: 14 amino acids. The sample was PBMCs, taken before TCRalphabeta/CD19-depleted stem cell transplant. This TCR derives from a child aged 2 to 10 with inherited bone marrow failure, due to receive a stem cell transplant. The chain employs TRBV4-3 and TRBJ2-7; 12 nucleotides match TRBD2. As DNA, the CDR3 is TGCGCCAGCAGCCCTCGACTAGCGGGAGACGAGCAGTACTTC. Translation: CASSPRLAGDEQYF.